Listed below are T cell receptor beta chains from one sample, sequenced in a study of blood T cells in healthy people across ages. TCRdb re-called the 5' RACE reads through MiXCR, storing one row per CDR3 protein. There are over a million distinct CDR3 sequences in the sample; 45% occur only once, and approximately 17% lies in the top ten. Sample: blood. The receptors here all came from a woman aged 55-69 years in good health. Each CDR3 is given with its conserved first and last residue. The D gene is left open where the match is weak. The size field is filled for only some rows; it gives once, few, many or a size class.

clone size | D gene | J gene | V gene | CDR3 protein | CDR3 DNA
NA | NA | TRBJ2-7 | TRBV27 | CASSSGQNEQYF | TGTGCCAGCAGTTCTGGACAGAATGAGCAGTACTTC
NA | NA | TRBJ2-5 | TRBV4-2 | CASSPTTQQETQYF | TGTGCCAGCAGCCCGACTACCCAACAAGAGACCCAGTACTTC
NA | NA | TRBJ2-3 | TRBV3-1 | CASSPRGFTDTQYF | TGTGCCAGCAGCCCCAGGGGATTCACAGATACGCAGTATTTT
NA | NA | TRBJ1-2 | TRBV7-9 | CASSSLGLYGYTF | TGTGCCAGCAGCTCCCTCGGACTCTATGGCTACACCTTC
few | NA | TRBJ2-1 | TRBV5-6 | CASSSLTTYNEQFF | TGTGCCAGCAGCTCTCTTACCACCTACAATGAGCAGTTCTTC
few | NA | TRBJ1-4 | TRBV7-2 | CASSAYAGTNEKLFF | TGTGCCAGCAGCGCATACGCCGGGACTAATGAAAAACTGTTTTTT
NA | NA | TRBJ2-7 | TRBV3-1 | CASSQGGEAYYEQYF | TGTGCCAGCAGCCAAGGGGGAGAAGCGTACTACGAGCAGTACTTC
once | TRBD2 | TRBJ2-1 | TRBV5-1 | CASREEGREGHWHEQFF | TGCGCCAGCAGAGAAGAGGGGCGGGAGGGCCACTGGCATGAGCAGTTCTTC
NA | NA | TRBJ1-5 | TRBV12-3/TRBV12-4 | CASSQSGASNQPQHF | TGTGCCAGCAGCCAGAGCGGGGCAAGCAATCAGCCCCAGCATTTT
NA | NA | TRBJ2-7 | TRBV28 | CASNPSWPYEQYF | TGTGCCAGCAATCCTAGCTGGCCCTACGAGCAGTACTTC
NA | NA | TRBJ2-5 | TRBV20-1 | CSAREQVAPSQETQYF | TGCAGTGCTAGAGAGCAGGTAGCGCCTTCCCAAGAGACCCAGTACTTC
NA | TRBD2 | TRBJ2-2 | TRBV10-3 | CAPRPLTSGTTGELFF | TGTGCCCCCAGGCCCCTAACTAGCGGCACAACCGGGGAGCTGTTTTTT
few | NA | TRBJ2-7 | TRBV11-2 | CASSSLGGRRMYF | TGTGCCAGCAGCTCTCTCGGAGGGAGGCGAATGTATTTC
few | NA | TRBJ2-5 | TRBV11-2 | CASSLVVRAWEQYF | TGTGCCAGCAGCTTAGTGGTTCGAGCGTGGGAGCAGTACTTC
NA | TRBD2 | TRBJ2-3 | TRBV9 | CASSAGLAESTDTQYF | TGTGCCAGCAGCGCCGGACTAGCGGAAAGCACAGATACGCAGTATTTT
NA | NA | TRBJ2-5 | TRBV2 | CASTRTEGETQYF | TGTGCCAGCACAAGGACCGAGGGGGAGACCCAGTACTTC
NA | NA | TRBJ2-1 | TRBV20-1 | CSAPRLLSNEQFF | TGCAGTGCGCCTCGACTTTTAAGCAATGAGCAGTTCTTC
few | TRBD2 | TRBJ2-5 | TRBV30 | CAWGLGRAQETQYF | TGTGCCTGGGGGCTAGGGAGGGCCCAAGAGACCCAGTACTTC
NA | NA | TRBJ2-1 | TRBV6-2/TRBV6-3 | CASSYSKGGNEQFF | TGTGCCAGCAGTTACTCGAAAGGGGGCAATGAGCAGTTCTTC
NA | NA | TRBJ2-5 | TRBV25-1 | CASSEYMMGTKGGTQYF | TGTGCCAGCAGTGAATATATGATGGGAACAAAAGGAGGGACCCAGTACTTC
few | TRBD1 | TRBJ2-7 | TRBV20-1 | CSIDRGIEQYF | TGCAGCATAGACAGGGGCATCGAGCAGTACTTC
NA | TRBD2 | TRBJ2-1 | TRBV2 | CASSVETSPGSEQFF | TGTGCCAGCAGTGTGGAGACTAGCCCGGGTTCTGAGCAGTTCTTC
NA | NA | TRBJ1-1 | TRBV13 | CASSPAVQSGAFF | TGTGCCAGCAGCCCCGCGGTCCAGAGCGGGGCTTTCTTT
NA | NA | TRBJ2-1 | TRBV11-2 | CASSLSTLYNEQFF | TGTGCCAGCAGCCTGTCGACATTATACAATGAGCAGTTCTTC
NA | TRBD2 | TRBJ2-7 | TRBV15 | CATLGISGSHYEQYF | TGTGCCACCCTGGGCATTAGCGGGAGTCACTACGAGCAGTACTTC
NA | NA | TRBJ2-7 | TRBV9 | CASGTESEQYF | TGTGCCAGCGGAACTGAGAGCGAGCAGTACTTC
few | TRBD1 | TRBJ2-5 | TRBV14 | CASSLHMDRDQETQYF | TGTGCCAGCAGTCTTCATATGGACAGGGACCAAGAGACCCAGTACTTC
NA | TRBD2 | TRBJ2-7 | TRBV9 | CASSPVLAGVPYEQYF | TGTGCCAGCAGCCCCGTTTTAGCGGGAGTCCCCTACGAGCAGTACTTC
few | TRBD2 | TRBJ2-5 | TRBV29-1 | CSVAPLAGVGEQYF | TGCAGCGTTGCCCCCCTAGCGGGAGTGGGGGAGCAGTACTTC
NA | NA | TRBJ1-1 | TRBV10-3 | CAISDMSANTEAFF | TGTGCCATCAGTGATATGTCGGCTAACACTGAAGCTTTCTTT
few | NA | TRBJ2-1 | TRBV5-1 | CASSLAGGLSYNEQFF | TGTGCCAGCAGCTTAGCAGGCGGGCTCTCCTACAATGAGCAGTTCTTC
few | NA | TRBJ1-1 | TRBV7-9 | CASSRTGLSTEAFF | TGTGCCAGCAGCCGTACAGGGTTGAGCACTGAAGCTTTCTTT
few | TRBD2 | TRBJ2-3 | TRBV5-5 | CASSRRDIFRLAGGDTQYF | TGTGCCAGCAGCCGAAGGGATATTTTTAGACTAGCGGGAGGGGATACGCAGTATTTT
NA | TRBD1 | TRBJ1-1 | TRBV6-5 | CASSKTGGISTEAFF | TGTGCCAGCAGCAAAACAGGGGGAATATCAACTGAAGCTTTCTTT
NA | NA | TRBJ1-1 | TRBV7-2 | CASSLDGGSNTEAFF | TGTGCCAGCAGCTTAGATGGGGGGTCGAACACTGAAGCTTTCTTT
NA | NA | TRBJ2-1 | TRBV4-1 | CASRGSGNYNEQFF | TGCGCCAGCAGGGGGAGCGGCAACTACAATGAGCAGTTCTTC
many | NA | TRBJ2-7 | TRBV20-1 | CSDPAIRGGVSYEQYF | TGCAGTGACCCCGCAATAAGGGGGGGGGTCTCCTACGAGCAGTACTTC
NA | NA | TRBJ1-5 | TRBV20-1 | CSARQQGEVGQPQHF | TGCAGTGCTAGGCAGCAAGGGGAGGTTGGTCAGCCCCAGCATTTT
NA | TRBD2 | TRBJ2-3 | TRBV5-1 | CASSRRLAGTTDTQYF | TGCGCCAGCAGCCGAAGACTAGCGGGGACCACAGATACGCAGTATTTT
few | TRBD2 | TRBJ2-5 | TRBV29-1 | CSVAVTSGRGETQYF | TGCAGCGTTGCTGTCACTAGCGGGAGGGGGGAGACCCAGTACTTC
few | TRBD2 | TRBJ2-3 | TRBV4-1 | CASSQEWTSGSTDTQYF | TGCGCCAGCAGCCAAGAATGGACTAGCGGAAGCACAGATACGCAGTATTTT
once | TRBD2 | TRBJ2-1 | TRBV4-2 | CASSHVSGSYNEQFF | TGTGCCAGCAGCCATGTGAGCGGGAGTTACAATGAGCAGTTCTTC
few | TRBD1 | TRBJ2-7 | TRBV27 | CASSSTTGGVTHSYEQYF | TGTGCCAGCAGTTCTACGACAGGGGGTGTTACCCACTCCTACGAGCAGTACTTC
NA | NA | TRBJ1-4 | TRBV7-9 | CASSLLVTGFREKLFF | TGTGCCAGCAGCCTACTGGTAACAGGGTTTCGGGAAAAACTGTTTTTT
NA | NA | TRBJ2-7 | TRBV28 | CASSVRPGRSEQYF | TGTGCCAGCAGTGTAAGACCGGGGCGTTCCGAGCAGTACTTC
NA | NA | TRBJ2-7 | TRBV12-3/TRBV12-4 | CASTRGRAAYEQYF | TGTGCCAGCACGAGAGGCAGGGCGGCTTACGAGCAGTACTTC
few | NA | TRBJ2-1 | TRBV29-1 | CSAHRGQGGNEQFF | TGCAGCGCCCATCGGGGTCAGGGGGGCAATGAGCAGTTCTTC
NA | NA | TRBJ2-7 | TRBV29-1 | CSVGWEGASEQYF | TGCAGCGTTGGATGGGAGGGGGCATCCGAGCAGTACTTC
few | NA | TRBJ2-4 | TRBV7-2 | CASSIERTRGNIQYF | TGTGCCAGCAGCATTGAGCGGACCCGGGGAAACATTCAGTACTTC
NA | NA | TRBJ1-5 | TRBV7-2 | CASSSRQSGQPQHF | TGTGCCAGCAGCTCACGACAGTCGGGACAGCCCCAGCATTTT
few | NA | TRBJ2-1 | TRBV18 | CASSPPGDSYNEQFF | TGTGCCAGCTCACCTCCAGGCGACTCCTACAATGAGCAGTTCTTC
many | NA | TRBJ2-7 | TRBV9 | CASSVRDGTYEQYF | TGTGCCAGCAGCGTCCGGGACGGCACCTACGAGCAGTACTTC
NA | NA | TRBJ2-3 | TRBV9 | CASSPPAPSDTQYF | TGTGCCAGCAGCCCGCCGGCACCGTCAGATACGCAGTATTTT
NA | NA | TRBJ2-7 | TRBV7-9 | CASSSRLGVFRYNEQYF | TGTGCCAGCAGCTCCCGGCTCGGGGTGTTCCGATACAATGAGCAGTACTTC
NA | TRBD1 | TRBJ2-1 | TRBV30 | CAWSVQGGPQFF | TGTGCCTGGAGTGTACAGGGGGGCCCCCAGTTCTTC
few | NA | TRBJ2-6 | TRBV13 | CASSSGPSTGANVLTF | TGTGCCAGCAGCTCCGGGCCGAGCACTGGGGCCAACGTCCTGACTTTC
few | NA | TRBJ2-1 | TRBV7-8 | CASSLSGKGNEQFF | TGTGCCAGCAGCTTATCAGGAAAGGGCAATGAGCAGTTCTTC
NA | NA | TRBJ2-1 | TRBV29-1 | CGVASGREQFF | TGCGGCGTTGCCTCAGGGCGTGAGCAGTTCTTC
NA | TRBD1 | TRBJ1-2 | TRBV6-5 | CASRFRGRGGYTF | TGTGCCAGCCGTTTCAGGGGGCGCGGAGGCTACACCTTC